Listed below are T cell receptor beta chains from one sample, sequenced in a study of shared clonotypes between healthy human individuals. Produced via immunoSEQ multiplex PCR; TCRdb's table is partial and in-frame only. The table has about a million clones, approximately 77% seen once. Sequenced sample: memory CD4+ T cells from PBMCs. The receptors were sampled from a man aged 18-30 years in good health. Some clones in this sample may be carry-over from other donors' samples. Both conserved end residues are part of each CDR3. The D gene is left open where the match is weak. Size values are once, few and many counts, or a class for expanded clones, and some rows have none.

TRBJ2-1 | . | TRBV28 | TRBD2 | TGTGCCAGCAGTTTCCCGGGGGGAGGTATGAATGAGCAGTTCTTC | CASSFPGGGMNEQFF
TRBJ2-1 | . | TRBV9 | . | TGTGCCAGCAGCGTAACGGTTGGGGACTTCTCCAATGAGCAGTTCTTC | CASSVTVGDFSNEQFF
TRBJ2-7 | . | TRBV5-4 | TRBD1 | TGTGCCAGCAGTCCGCCCGGGACAGGGGGCTACGAGCAGTACTTC | CASSPPGTGGYEQYF
TRBJ1-1 | . | TRBV6-5 | . | TGTGCCAGCAGACAGGGCGGGGTGAACACTGAAGCTTTCTTT | CASRQGGVNTEAFF
TRBJ2-7 | . | TRBV4-3 | TRBD2 | TGCGCCAGCAGCCAAGATGCGGGAGGCCAGGAGCAGTACTTC | CASSQDAGGQEQYF
TRBJ2-1 | few | TRBV30 | . | TGTGCCTGGAGACAAGGTGGGAGAGCCTACAATGAGCAGTTCTTC | CAWRQGGRAYNEQFF
TRBJ1-5 | . | TRBV28 | . | TGTGCCATCAGGGGAAACAATCAGCCCCAGCATTTT | CAIRGNNQPQHF
TRBJ2-3 | many | TRBV2 | TRBD2 | TGTGCCAGCAGTGGAGCGGGAGTCGGCACAGATACGCAGTATTTT | CASSGAGVGTDTQYF
TRBJ2-1 | . | TRBV5-1 | . | TGCGCCAGCTTTGCCGGACAATCATACAATGAGCAGTTCTTC | CASFAGQSYNEQFF
TRBJ2-1 | . | TRBV2 | TRBD1 | TGTGCCAGCAGTTGGGGACAGGGCGGAGAGCAGTTCTTC | CASSWGQGGEQFF
TRBJ2-5 | once | TRBV5-4 | . | TGTGCCAGCAGCCAGGCCGGGGCGAAAGAGACCCAGTACTTC | CASSQAGAKETQYF
TRBJ1-5 | few | TRBV10-3 | . | TGTGCCATCAGGGAGGCAGGGGATCAGCCCCAGCATTTT | CAIREAGDQPQHF
TRBJ2-2 | . | TRBV9 | TRBD2 | TGTGCCAGCAGCCTCGGGACTAAACAGAACACCGGGGAGCTGTTTTTT | CASSLGTKQNTGELFF
TRBJ1-2 | . | TRBV28 | TRBD1 | TGTGCCAGCAGTCGCCGGGACAGAGCCTATGGCTACACCTTC | CASSRRDRAYGYTF
TRBJ2-5 | . | TRBV7-3 | TRBD2 | TGTGCCAGCAGCGATGGACTAGCGGGAGGGGGAGAGACCCAGTACTTC | CASSDGLAGGGETQYF
TRBJ2-7 | . | TRBV7-8 | . | TGTGCCAGCAGCTCAAGGGGCTACGAGCAGTACTTC | CASSSRGYEQYF
TRBJ1-1 | few | TRBV7-9 | TRBD1 | TGTGCCAGCAGACCCACAGGGGGCACTGAAGCTTTCTTT | CASRPTGGTEAFF
TRBJ2-7 | once | TRBV9 | TRBD2 | TGTGCCAGCAGCGTAGGTCTACTAGCGGGAGTGGGGGAGCAGTACTTC | CASSVGLLAGVGEQYF
TRBJ2-5 | . | TRBV11-2 | . | TGTGCCAGCAGCTTGGGTAGCGTGGGAGAGACCCAGTACTTC | CASSLGSVGETQYF
TRBJ2-2 | . | TRBV9 | TRBD2 | TGTGCCAGCAGTGCGCCTAGCGGGAGGGCGTCGGGCACCGGGGAGCTGTTTTTT | CASSAPSGRASGTGELFF
TRBJ1-2 | . | TRBV20-1 | . | TGCAGTGCTCGGGGGGGTGGCTACACCTTC | CSARGGGYTF
TRBJ1-5 | . | TRBV5-1 | . | TGCGCCAGCAGCTTGGACGGAAATCAGCCCCAGCATTTT | CASSLDGNQPQHF
TRBJ2-2 | . | TRBV28 | . | TGTGCCAGCACCCTGGATGGAACCGGGGAGCTGTTTTTT | CASTLDGTGELFF
TRBJ2-1 | . | TRBV9 | TRBD2 | TGTGCCAGCAGCGTAGCGCCTAGCGGGACCAATGAGCAGTTCTTC | CASSVAPSGTNEQFF
TRBJ1-4 | . | TRBV11-2 | . | TGTGCCAGCAGCTTAGAGGACAGATCTAATGAAAAACTGTTTTTT | CASSLEDRSNEKLFF
TRBJ1-3 | . | TRBV6-1 | . | TGTGCCAGCAGAACAACCGGGACATTAGGAAACACCATATATTTT | CASRTTGTLGNTIYF
TRBJ2-5 | few | TRBV2 | . | TGTGCCAGCAGTTCCTTTCTAGGTAGTAGCGTCCAAGAGACCCAGTACTTC | CASSSFLGSSVQETQYF
TRBJ2-3 | . | TRBV5-1 | TRBD1 | TGCGCCAGCAGCTTGTGGGGACAGGGCACAGATACGCAGTATTTT | CASSLWGQGTDTQYF
TRBJ1-2 | few | TRBV6-1 | . | TGTGCCAGCAGCCCGGGGACTAACTATGGCTACACCTTC | CASSPGTNYGYTF
TRBJ2-1 | . | TRBV4-1 | TRBD1 | TGCGCCAGCAGCCCAACGGGACAGTTGAGAAATGAGCAGTTCTTC | CASSPTGQLRNEQFF
TRBJ1-3 | . | TRBV7-2 | . | TGTGCCAGCAGCTCACGGAGCTCTGGAAACACCATATATTTT | CASSSRSSGNTIYF
TRBJ2-3 | . | TRBV5-1 | TRBD2 | TGCGCCAGCAGCGGCAGGACTAGCGGCACAGATACGCAGTATTTT | CASSGRTSGTDTQYF
TRBJ2-5 | few | TRBV9 | TRBD1 | TGTGCCAGCAGCGTAGCTTCGGCAGGGGGAAGGGGAGAGACCCAGTACTTC | CASSVASAGGRGETQYF
TRBJ1-2 | . | TRBV10-3 | TRBD1 | TGTGCCATCAGTGAAAGGGACAGGCGGGAACATGGCTACACCTTC | CAISERDRREHGYTF
TRBJ1-3 | . | TRBV4-3 | . | TGCGCCAGCAGCTCAACACGTTCTGGAAACACCATATATTTT | CASSSTRSGNTIYF
TRBJ2-3 | . | TRBV4-3 | . | TGCGCCAGCAGCACCAGCAGGGCAGATACGCAGTATTTT | CASSTSRADTQYF
TRBJ1-1 | . | TRBV4-1 | . | TGCGCCAGCAGCCAGATCGGAGGAGGGCTGGGGGCTGAAGCTTTCTTT | CASSQIGGGLGAEAFF
TRBJ1-2 | . | TRBV11-2 | TRBD1 | TGTGCCAGCAGCTTATCCGGGACAGTCAACTATGGCTACACCTTC | CASSLSGTVNYGYTF
TRBJ1-2 | . | TRBV29-1 | . | TGCACCCACGAGGTGGCAGTTAACTATGGCTACACCTTC | CTHEVAVNYGYTF
TRBJ2-5 | few | TRBV9 | . | TGTGCCAGCAGCCGGGGCGTTCAAGAGACCCAGTACTTC | CASSRGVQETQYF
TRBJ1-2 | . | TRBV9 | . | TGTGCCAGCAGCCCGGTGGGCAGGGACTATGGCTACACCTTC | CASSPVGRDYGYTF
TRBJ2-7 | . | TRBV5-1 | . | TGCGCCAGCAGAATGGTCTCGGGGGACATAGGGTACGAGCAGTACTTC | CASRMVSGDIGYEQYF
TRBJ2-4 | . | TRBV28 | . | TGTGCCAGCAGTCTGAATCAGGGGGGACAGTACTTC | CASSLNQGGQYF
TRBJ2-6 | few | TRBV27 | . | TGTGCCAGCAGTTTAACAGGGCGTGGGGCCAACGTCCTGACTTTC | CASSLTGRGANVLTF
TRBJ1-1 | once | TRBV29-1 | . | TGCAGCGGCAGGAAATCAGGGTTCGGCACTGAAGCTTTCTTT | CSGRKSGFGTEAFF
TRBJ1-3 | few | TRBV5-1 | . | TGCGCCAGCAGCTTATGGGGGCCAGGAAACACCATATATTTT | CASSLWGPGNTIYF
TRBJ1-1 | . | TRBV27 | TRBD1 | TGTGCCAGCAGCCTGGGACAGGGAATGTTTCAGGCTTTCTTT | CASSLGQGMFQAFF
TRBJ2-6 | . | TRBV29-1 | . | TGCAGCGTCAGGTCAGGGGCCGGGGCCAACGTCCTGACTTTC | CSVRSGAGANVLTF
TRBJ2-3 | once | TRBV6-4 | . | TGTGCCAGCAGCGACTCGCGGGGCCCGGGCACAGATACGCAGTATTTT | CASSDSRGPGTDTQYF
TRBJ2-3 | . | TRBV9 | . | TGTGCCAGCAGCTACGACGGCACAGATACGCAGTATTTT | CASSYDGTDTQYF
TRBJ2-7 | . | TRBV6-6 | . | TGTGCCAGCAGTTCATACTACGAGCAGTACTTC | CASSSYYEQYF
TRBJ2-1 | . | TRBV15 | TRBD1 | TGTGCCACCAGTAAGGACAGGCTCAATGAGCAGTTCTTC | CATSKDRLNEQFF
TRBJ1-1 | . | TRBV7-8 | TRBD1 | TGTGCCAGCAGCTTAATCCCACAGGGGGCTCTTGGGACTGAAGCTTTCTTT | CASSLIPQGALGTEAFF
TRBJ2-2 | few | TRBV9 | . | TGTGCCAGCAGCGTAGAGGAGACCGGGGAGCTGTTTTTT | CASSVEETGELFF
TRBJ2-7 | many | TRBV6-6 | TRBD2 | TGTGCCAGCAGATCCGTAGCGGGAGCCTACGAGCAGTACTTC | CASRSVAGAYEQYF
TRBJ1-5 | few | TRBV28 | TRBD1 | TGTGCCAGCAGGCCGACAGGGGGACAGCCCCAGCATTTT | CASRPTGGQPQHF
TRBJ1-6 | . | TRBV30 | TRBD1 | TGTGCCTGCCAATGGGACAGTTATAATTCACCCCTCCACTTT | CACQWDSYNSPLHF
TRBJ2-7 | . | TRBV11-1 | TRBD1 | TGTGCCAGCAGCTCAGGACAGGGGAGGAACTACGAGCAGTACTTC | CASSSGQGRNYEQYF
TRBJ1-1 | . | TRBV6-6 | . | TGTGCCAGCAGCGAATATCGGGGACAAATGAACACTGAAGCTTTCTTT | CASSEYRGQMNTEAFF
TRBJ1-5 | . | TRBV18 | TRBD1 | TGTGCCAGCTCACCCGGATCACAGGGGGGCAATCAGCCCCAGCATTTT | CASSPGSQGGNQPQHF